The 21 T cell receptor beta chains below were found in one sample sequenced in a study of blood T cells in healthy people across ages. Primers used in a second PCR of about 6 to 11 cycles were a sample-barcoded 5' primer and a J-beta primer mix. A single record per CDR3 protein comes from TCRdb applying MiXCR to the 5' RACE reads. The sample records approximately 770,000 distinct CDR3 sequences, 58% being singletons. Sequencing input: blood. Receptors originate from a man aged 30 to 45 in good health.

The chain has TRBV6-1 and TRBJ2-7; 11 positions match TRBD1. The CDR3 is made up of 16 amino acids. The V gene end was trimmed by 2 bases and the J gene end by 6 bases; junction bases not matched to a gene: 9. Germline lookup yields CDR1 MNHNS and CDR2 SASEGT. CDR3 region: CASSESTDRGQGEQYF. DNA of the CDR3: TGTGCCAGCAGTGAATCAACGGACAGGGGGCAAGGCGAGCAGTACTTC.

This chain links TRBV7-2 with TRBJ2-5; 9 nucleotides match TRBD2. The CDR3 runs to 15 residues. J was trimmed by 2 bases and V by 8 bases; bases with no gene match: 9. Germline CDR1 and CDR2: SGHTA and FQGNSA. CDR3 in DNA: TGTGCCAGCTCCCTCCGGCGGGGGGGTCAAGAGACCCAGTACTTC. Its protein is CASSLRRGGQETQYF.

As to this clonotype: With a much larger clone just one base away, this may be a read error. The V call is TRBV29-1, the J call TRBJ2-7, with 7 bases fitting TRBD1. The ends lost 5 bases at V and 5 bases at J; junction bases unmatched: 9. CDR1 and CDR2 (germline): SQVTM, ANQGSEA. There are 13 residues in the CDR3. The CDR3 here is CSVSPGQRDEQYF. CDR3 sequence (DNA): TGCAGCGTTTCGCCGGGACAGCGCGACGAGCAGTACTTC.

The V and J genes are TRBV15 and TRBJ2-5; the D gene is possibly TRBD2 (6 bases). Trimming stripped 6 bases from V and 0 bases from J, with 23 bases between. The CDR3 has 18 residues. The germline V gene has CDR1 LNHNV and CDR2 YYDKDF (reference sequence). CDR3 sequence (DNA): TGTGCCACCAGAATGTATGGGGACTGGCTCACCAACCAAGAGACCCAGTACTTC. Translated: CATRMYGDWLTNQETQYF.

The genes are TRBV7-2 and TRBJ2-7; 10 nucleotides line up with TRBD1. Per the germline V gene, CDR1 is SGHTA and CDR2 is FQGNSA. This CDR3 contains 16 residues. The V gene end was trimmed by 1 base and the J gene end by 6 bases; junction bases not matched to a gene: 9. DNA for the CDR3: TGTGCCAGCAGCTTAGTAGTATCCGGGACAGGGGCCGAGCAGTACTTC. This sequence encodes CASSLVVSGTGAEQYF.

This clonotype has just a few counts. The V call is TRBV6-2 or TRBV6-3, the J call TRBJ2-7, with 9 bases matching TRBD1. Trimming at V came to 6 bases and at J to 5 bases, leaving 8 bases not matched to a gene. Germline-derived CDR1 and CDR2 are MNHEY and SVGEGT. This CDR3 contains 14 residues. In DNA, the CDR3 is TGTGCCAGCAGCAAACGGACAGGGGTAAACGAGCAGTACTTC. Residues: CASSKRTGVNEQYF.

The genes are TRBV6-1 and TRBJ2-1, with 11 bases aligning to TRBD2. The germline V gene has CDR1 MNHNS and CDR2 SASEGT. CDR3 length: 20 residues. Trimming at V came to 7 bases and at J to 4 bases, leaving 21 bases not matched to a gene. The CDR3 region is CASKKGSWVLGTSGYNEQFF. The CDR3 DNA follows: TGTGCCAGCAAAAAGGGATCGTGGGTGTTGGGGACTAGCGGATACAATGAGCAGTTCTTC.

In regard to this clonotype: At one boundary the junction diverges from the germline segment, which might be a read error. The chain has TRBV7-9 and TRBJ2-5; D perhaps matches TRBD2 (5 bases). The CDR3 contains 14 residues. Germline values: CDR1 SEHNR, CDR2 FQNEAQ (reference sequence). The CDR3: CVSSPTSGQETQYF. The CDR3 DNA reads TGTGTCAGCAGCCCCACGAGCGGCCAAGAGACCCAGTACTTC.

This sequence joins TRBV18 and TRBJ2-3; 9 nucleotides match TRBD2. This CDR3 is 17 amino acids long. Losses at the gene ends were 0 bases for V and 2 bases for J; bases not matched to a gene: 6. CDR1 and CDR2 from the germline V gene are KGHSH and LQKENI. CDR3 DNA: TGTGCCAGCTCACCACCAGCTAGCGGGACTTACACAGATACGCAGTATTTT. It yields the protein CASSPPASGTYTDTQYF.

This chain links TRBV4-2 with TRBJ2-3; 8 bases align to TRBD2. Germline assignment: CDR1 LGHNA and CDR2 YNFKEQ. After removal of 5 bases from V and 7 bases from J, the junction contained 8 bases not matched to a gene. This CDR3 has 14 residues. The CDR3 region is CASSKSGSPNTQYF. CDR3 DNA sequence: TGTGCCAGCAGCAAAAGCGGGAGCCCTAATACGCAGTATTTT.

The V call is TRBV20-1, the J call TRBJ2-5; 9 nucleotides line up with TRBD2. The tail of the sequence fits TRBJ2-7 better, so the J call may be wrong. The CDR3 sequence is 17 residues long. Per germline, CDR1 DFQATT and CDR2 SNEGSKA (reference sequence). The chain's CDR3 is CSARRGGGSDLFYEQYF. DNA of the CDR3: TGCAGTGCTAGGCGGGGGGGCGGATCGGACTTATTCTACGAGCAGTACTTC.

This chain uses TRBV5-4 with TRBJ2-6; D is undetermined. V was clipped by 4 bases and J by 1 base, with 12 bases between them. Germline V lookup: CDR1 SGHNT, CDR2 YYREEE (reference sequence). This CDR3 spans 16 amino acids. CDR3 sequence (DNA): TGTGCCAGCAGCGGGATTACCGATTCTGGGGCCAACGTCCTGACTTTC. It codes for CASSGITDSGANVLTF. The full variable domain, in which reference TRBV5-4 and TRBJ2-6 provide the parts outside the CDR3, is ETGVTQSPTHLIKTRGQQVTLRCSSQSGHNTVSWYQQALGQGPQFIFQYYREEENGRGNFPPRFSGLQFPNYSSELNVNALELDDSALYLCASSGITDSGANVLTFGAGSRLTVL.

A few counts support this clonotype. The chain links TRBV6-1 to TRBJ2-5, with 7 bases aligning to TRBD2. TRBJ2-1 matches the DNA end more closely, so the J call is doubtful. Germline lookup yields CDR1 MNHNS and CDR2 SASEGT. The CDR3 has 15 residues. Here the CDR3 DNA reads TGTGCCAGCAGTGAAACTCGGGGCGGGGGAGAGACCCAGTTCTTC. Translating it yields CASSETRGGGETQFF.

V is TRBV20-1 and J is TRBJ1-2, with TRBD1 matching 8 bases. From germline, CDR1 is DFQATT and CDR2 SNEGSKA (reference sequence). The ends lost 0 bases at V and 10 bases at J; junction bases unmatched: 4. This CDR3 contains 12 residues. CDR3 loop: CSARDSGGLYTF. CDR3 in DNA: TGCAGTGCTAGAGATTCAGGGGGCCTCTACACCTTC.

This clonotype came up a few times. The chain combines TRBV3-1 with TRBJ1-2; D is possibly TRBD1 (5 bases). With 4 bases removed from V and 0 bases from J, the gap between germline ends came to 15 bases. Germline CDR1 reads LGHDT; CDR2 reads YNNKEL (reference sequence). The CDR3 is 16 amino acids. CDR3 sequence: CASSPPGRIANYGYTF. CDR3 DNA: TGTGCCAGCAGCCCACCGGGACGGATAGCTAACTATGGCTACACCTTC.

About this clonotype itself: Relative to the germline gene, one junction end is altered; a read error may explain this. The chain recombines TRBV20-1 with TRBJ2-3, with 7 nucleotides matching TRBD2. The germline gives CDR1 DFQATT, CDR2 SNEGSKA (reference sequence). The CDR3 runs 15 residues. The CDR3 DNA follows: TGCAGTGCTGCCAGTCTAGCGGATAACACAAATACGCAGTATTTT. Translated: CSAASLADNTNTQYF.

Only a few counts were recorded for this clonotype. The chain links TRBV28 to TRBJ2-5, with D unresolved. CDR1 and CDR2 from the germline V gene are MDHEN and SYDVKM. Between the trimmed V and J ends, which lost 8 bases and 11 bases, there was a span of 18 bases. The CDR3 runs 12 residues. This CDR3 is CASQTPSGEQYF. The CDR3, as DNA: TGTGCCAGCCAAACACCATCAGGAGAGCAGTACTTC.

As DNA, the CDR3 is TGTGCCATCAGTGAACATCCCCCGAGGGAGACCCAGTACTTC. As protein: CAISEHPPRETQYF. The V and J genes are TRBV10-3 and TRBJ2-5; unclear D gene. Between the trimmed V and J ends, which lost 3 bases and 5 bases, there was a span of 13 bases. Germline lookup yields CDR1 ENHRY and CDR2 SYGVKD. The CDR3 consists of 14 residues.

The V gene is TRBV20-1, the J gene TRBJ1-6; 8 nucleotides align to TRBD1. This CDR3 is built from 15 residues. Germline V CDR1 and CDR2: DFQATT, SNEGSKA (reference sequence). Trimming took 2 bases from V and 7 from J; bases not matched to a gene: 7. The CDR3 sequence: CSARHPTGGNSPLHF. The CDR3 DNA reads TGCAGTGCTAGACACCCTACAGGGGGGAATTCACCCCTCCACTTT.

The V gene is TRBV13, the J gene TRBJ2-7; D not resolved. The J call could be wrong; TRBJ2-5 is a better fit for the DNA end. The germline CDR1 and CDR2 sequences are PRHDT and FYEKMQ (reference sequence). The CDR3 extends over 14 amino acids. In DNA, the CDR3 is TGTGCCAGCAGCTACTCTAGTGCACAAGAGACCCAGTACTTC. Protein sequence: CASSYSSAQETQYF.

This chain uses TRBV14 with TRBJ2-5; the D gene is possibly TRBD2 (5 bases). Between the trimmed V and J ends, which lost 3 bases and 5 bases, there was a span of 19 bases. This CDR3 comprises 16 residues. Germline-derived CDR1 and CDR2 are SGHDN and FVKESK. The CDR3 protein is CASSHSGEGTGETQYF. CDR3 bases: TGTGCCAGCAGCCATTCCGGTGAGGGTACGGGCGAGACCCAGTACTTC.